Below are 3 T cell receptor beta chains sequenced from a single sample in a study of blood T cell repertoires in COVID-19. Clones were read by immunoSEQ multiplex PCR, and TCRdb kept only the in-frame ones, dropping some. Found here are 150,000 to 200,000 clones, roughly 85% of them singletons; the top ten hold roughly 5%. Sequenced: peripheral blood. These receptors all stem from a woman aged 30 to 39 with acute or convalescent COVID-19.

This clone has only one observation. CDR3 region: CASSLLGRDEKLFF. CDR3 DNA: TGTGCCAGCAGTTTACTCGGGAGGGATGAAAAACTGTTTTTT. The gene calls are TRBV28 and TRBJ1-4, with D hard to call. The CDR3 length is 14 residues. Germline loops: CDR1 MDHEN, CDR2 SYDVKM. Trimming took off 2 bases at V and 6 bases at J, with 10 bases between the two ends. Full variable domain (remainder filled in from reference TRBV28 and TRBJ1-4): DVKVTQSSRYLVKRTGEKVFLECVQDMDHENMFWYRQDPGLGLRLIYFSYDVKMKEKGDIPEGYSVSREKKERFSLILESASTNQTSMYLCASSLLGRDEKLFFGSGTQLSVL.

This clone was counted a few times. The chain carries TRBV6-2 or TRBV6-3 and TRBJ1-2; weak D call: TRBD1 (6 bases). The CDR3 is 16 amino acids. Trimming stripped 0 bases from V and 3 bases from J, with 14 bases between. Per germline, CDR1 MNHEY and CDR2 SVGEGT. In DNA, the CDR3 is TGTGCCAGCAGTTACTCCCAGGGGACACTTGACTATGGCTACACCTTC. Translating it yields CASSYSQGTLDYGYTF.

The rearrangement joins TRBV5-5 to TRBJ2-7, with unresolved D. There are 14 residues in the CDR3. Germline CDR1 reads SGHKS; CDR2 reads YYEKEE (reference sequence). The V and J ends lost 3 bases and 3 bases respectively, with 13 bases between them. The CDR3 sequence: CASSSLTSHYEQYF. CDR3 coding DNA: TGTGCCAGCAGCTCCCTGACATCGCACTACGAGCAGTACTTC.